What follows is one T cell receptor beta chain and its context. What it binds is unknown. These data come from a study of cytomegalovirus exposure and HLA in healthy donors. Study results and caveats: Despite most TCR sequences being rare, some public TCRs occurred in many donors. Subsequent analysis revealed that first-cohort TCR clusters tended to co-occur in the 95 to 150 validation repertoires. Among TCR beta chains, those listed as cytomegalovirus-associated numbered over 150.

Sequencing used immunoSEQ multiplex PCR; TCRdb keeps in-frame clones, though not all of them. Found here are over 200,000 clones, 88% of them singletons; the top ten hold around 3%. Per germline, CDR1 MDHEN and CDR2 SYDVKM. Between the trimmed V and J ends, which lost 3 bases and 4 bases, there was a span of 15 bases. The CDR3 spans 15 residues. J is TRBJ1-2 and V is TRBV28, with D tentatively TRBD1 (6 bases). The sequence was collected from a woman younger than 30 in good health and CMV-seronegative. The sequenced material came from PBMCs. CDR3 nucleotides: TGTGCCAGCAGTTTGGGCAGGGGATTGGCCTATGGCTACACCTTC. Translating it yields CASSLGRGLAYGYTF.